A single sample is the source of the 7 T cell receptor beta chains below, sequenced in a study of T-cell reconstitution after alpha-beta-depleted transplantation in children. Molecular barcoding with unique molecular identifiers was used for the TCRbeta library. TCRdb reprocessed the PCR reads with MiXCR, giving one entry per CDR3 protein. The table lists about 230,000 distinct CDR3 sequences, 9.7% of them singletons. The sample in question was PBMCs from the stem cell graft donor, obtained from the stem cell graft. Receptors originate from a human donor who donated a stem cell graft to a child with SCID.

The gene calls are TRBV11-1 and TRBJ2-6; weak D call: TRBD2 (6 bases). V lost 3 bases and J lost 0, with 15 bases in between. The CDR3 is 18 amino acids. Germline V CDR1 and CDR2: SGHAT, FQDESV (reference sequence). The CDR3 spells CASSLGGGANSGANVLTF. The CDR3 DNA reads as TGTGCCAGCAGCTTGGGTGGAGGGGCTAACTCTGGGGCCAACGTCCTGACTTTC.

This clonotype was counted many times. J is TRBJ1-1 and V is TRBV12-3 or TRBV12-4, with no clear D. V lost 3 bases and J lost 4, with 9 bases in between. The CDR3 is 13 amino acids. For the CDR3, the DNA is TGTGCCAGCAGTTTGGTGCCCTTCACTGAAGCTTTCTTT. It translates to CASSLVPFTEAFF.

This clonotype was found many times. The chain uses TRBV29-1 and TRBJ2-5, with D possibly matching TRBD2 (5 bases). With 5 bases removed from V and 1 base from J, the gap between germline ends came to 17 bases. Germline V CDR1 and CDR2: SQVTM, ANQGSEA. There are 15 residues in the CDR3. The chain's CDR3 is CSVLRSGEPQETQYF. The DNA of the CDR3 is TGCAGCGTTTTGCGATCTGGGGAGCCCCAAGAGACCCAGTACTTC.

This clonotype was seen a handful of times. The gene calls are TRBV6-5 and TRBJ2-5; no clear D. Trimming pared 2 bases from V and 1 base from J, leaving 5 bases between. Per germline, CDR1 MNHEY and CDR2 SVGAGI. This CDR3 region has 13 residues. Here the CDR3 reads CASSYRFQETQYF. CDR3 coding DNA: TGTGCCAGCAGTTACAGGTTCCAAGAGACCCAGTACTTC.

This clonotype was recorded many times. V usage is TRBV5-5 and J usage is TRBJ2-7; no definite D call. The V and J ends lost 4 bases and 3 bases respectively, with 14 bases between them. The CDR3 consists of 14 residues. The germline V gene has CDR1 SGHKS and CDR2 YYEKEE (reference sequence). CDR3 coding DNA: TGTGCCAGCAGCCCGCCGTCTGGGTTCTACGAGCAGTACTTC. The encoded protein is CASSPPSGFYEQYF.

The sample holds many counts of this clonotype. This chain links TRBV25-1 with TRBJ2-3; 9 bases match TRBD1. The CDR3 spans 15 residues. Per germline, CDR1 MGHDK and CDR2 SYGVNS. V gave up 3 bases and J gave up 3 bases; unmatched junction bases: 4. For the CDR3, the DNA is TGTGCCAGCAGTGACAGGGACAGGGAAACAGATACGCAGTATTTT. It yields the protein CASSDRDRETDTQYF.

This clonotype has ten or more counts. CDR3 in DNA: TGCAGTGCTAGCTACTTGGTGTGGCGCCGGAGCTCCTACGAGCAGTACTTC. As protein: CSASYLVWRRSSYEQYF. The V and J genes are TRBV20-1 and TRBJ2-7; D gene ambiguous. V was pared by 3 bases and J by 0 bases, with 21 bases between. Germline V CDR1 and CDR2: DFQATT, SNEGSKA (reference sequence). CDR3 size: 17 residues.